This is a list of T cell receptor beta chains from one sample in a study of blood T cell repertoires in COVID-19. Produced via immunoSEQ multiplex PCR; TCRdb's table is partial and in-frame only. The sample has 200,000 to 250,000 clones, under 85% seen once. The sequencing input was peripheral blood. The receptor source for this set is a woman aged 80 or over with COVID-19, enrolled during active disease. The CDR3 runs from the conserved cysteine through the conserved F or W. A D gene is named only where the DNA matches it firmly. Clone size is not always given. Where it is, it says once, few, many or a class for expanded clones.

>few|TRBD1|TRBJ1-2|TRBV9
CASSPHRGGYTF
TGTGCCAGCAGCCCCCACAGGGGCGGCTACACCTTC
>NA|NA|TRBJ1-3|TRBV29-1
CSALRGSGNTIYF
TGCAGCGCCTTGCGGGGCTCTGGAAACACCATATATTTT
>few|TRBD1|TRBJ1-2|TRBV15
CATSGGQGDGYTF
TGTGCCACCTCCGGTGGACAGGGAGATGGCTACACCTTC
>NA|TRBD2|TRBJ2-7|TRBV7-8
CASSFSGGAAYEQYF
TGTGCCAGCAGCTTTAGCGGGGGAGCGGCCTACGAGCAGTACTTC
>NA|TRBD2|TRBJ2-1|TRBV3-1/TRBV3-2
CASGLAGGLQFF
TGTGCCAGCGGGCTAGCGGGGGGTTTGCAGTTCTTC
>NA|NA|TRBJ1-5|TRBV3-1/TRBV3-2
CASSQSWRDQPQHF
TGTGCCAGCAGCCAAAGTTGGAGGGATCAGCCCCAGCATTTT
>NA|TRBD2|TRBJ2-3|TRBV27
CASSSPSGRVGTDTQYF
TGTGCCAGCAGTTCCCCTAGCGGGAGGGTTGGCACAGATACGCAGTATTTT
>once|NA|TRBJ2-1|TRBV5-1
CASSLSAGVDEQFF
TGCGCCAGCAGCTTGAGCGCGGGTGTAGATGAGCAGTTCTTC
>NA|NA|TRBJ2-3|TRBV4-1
CASSQDQGRGTDTQYF
TGCGCCAGCAGCCAAGATCAGGGCAGGGGCACAGATACGCAGTATTTT
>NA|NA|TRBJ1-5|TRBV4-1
CASSQFQLSNQPQHF
TGCGCCAGCAGCCAATTCCAACTAAGCAATCAGCCCCAGCATTTT
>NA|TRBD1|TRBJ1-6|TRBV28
CASSLPGQGIYNSPLHF
TGTGCCAGCAGTTTACCGGGACAGGGAATCTATAATTCACCCCTCCACTTT
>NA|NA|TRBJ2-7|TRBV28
CASSLGRNYEQYF
TGTGCCAGCAGTTTGGGGCGAAACTACGAGCAGTACTTC
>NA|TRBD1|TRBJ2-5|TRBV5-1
CASTINGQGTETQYF
TGCGCCAGTACGATTAACGGACAGGGGACGGAGACCCAGTACTTC
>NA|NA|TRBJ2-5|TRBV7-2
CASSPLANRETQYF
TGTGCCAGCAGCCCCCTAGCGAATCGAGAGACCCAGTACTTC
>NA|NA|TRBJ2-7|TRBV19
CASSRTATYEQYF
TGTGCCAGTAGTAGGACTGCTACCTACGAGCAGTACTTC
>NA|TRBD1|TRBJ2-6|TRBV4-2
CASSPWTNQQGISSSASGANVLTF
TGTGCCAGCAGCCCATGGACCAACCAACAGGGGATTTCGTCTTCGGCATCTGGGGCCAACGTCCTGACTTTC
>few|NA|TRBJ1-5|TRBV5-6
CASSLAGVHQPQHF
TGTGCCAGCAGCTTGGCAGGGGTTCACCAGCCCCAGCATTTT
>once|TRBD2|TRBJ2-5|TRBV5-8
CASSSGGGLVGETQYF
TGTGCCAGCAGCTCCGGGGGGGGGCTGGTCGGGGAGACCCAGTACTTC
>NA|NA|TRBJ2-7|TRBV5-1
CASSKMTESSEQYF
TGCGCCAGCAGCAAAATGACAGAAAGTAGCGAGCAGTACTTC
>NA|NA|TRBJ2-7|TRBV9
CASSVGGSYEQYF
TGTGCCAGCAGCGTAGGAGGATCCTACGAGCAGTACTTC
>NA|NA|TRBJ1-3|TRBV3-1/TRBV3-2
CASEPRSGNTIYF
TGTGCCAGCGAGCCTCGCTCTGGAAACACCATATATTTT
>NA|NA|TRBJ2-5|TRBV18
CASSPTVGSAGAQETQYF
TGTGCCAGCTCACCAACGGTTGGTAGTGCGGGGGCCCAAGAGACCCAGTACTTC
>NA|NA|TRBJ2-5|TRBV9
CASSVATQETQYF
TGTGCCAGCAGCGTAGCCACGCAGGAGACCCAGTACTTC
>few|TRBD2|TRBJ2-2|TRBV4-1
CASSRHTIAGGSRELFF
TGCGCCAGCAGCCGACACACTATAGCGGGAGGTTCGAGGGAGCTGTTTTTT